This T cell receptor beta chain was captured in a study of shared clonotypes between healthy human individuals. Repertoires were generated with immunoSEQ multiplex PCR, while TCRdb's copy carries only in-frame clones and drops some. The sample holds about 980,000 clones; less than 85% are singletons and the top ten take roughly 1.5%. Germline V CDR1 and CDR2: MNHNS, SASEGT. This CDR3 contains 17 residues. V was shortened by 0 bases and J by 0 bases, with 9 bases between the two germline ends. This clonotype was obtained from a man aged 18 to 30 in good health. The specimen sequenced was memory CD4+ T cells sorted from blood. Regarding subset: CD45RA-negative fraction. This chain links TRBV6-1 with TRBJ1-6; no clear D. In DNA form, the CDR3 reads TGTGCCAGCAGTGAAGCTAGCCCGAGCTCCTATAATTCACCCCTCCACTTT. Protein product: CASSEASPSSYNSPLHF.